This T cell receptor (gamma chain) is from a study of γδ T cells in repeated Plasmodium falciparum infection (dated by TCRdb to about 2021). Looking at the study overall: In the natural-infection arm, Malian children exposed to intense seasonal malaria transmission were enrolled and compared against age and gender matched Australian children. Four controlled human malaria infections were administered to about five malaria-naive U.S. adults over around 600 days by bites from P. falciparum NF54-infected Anopheles stephensi mosquitoes. Samples from controlled-infection subjects were taken at baseline, just before selected infections, and 21 days after each infection. Malian gammadelta TCR repertoires were analysed cross-sectionally during no-transmission periods and were analysed longitudinally across acute febrile malaria episodes. In the study, the shaping of the human gammadelta T cell repertoire by repeated Plasmodium falciparum infection was examined using natural infection in Mali and controlled human malaria infection.

For bulk TCR repertoire analysis, Vgamma9/Vdelta2+ and Vdelta2-negative gammadelta T cell populations were isolated by flow sorting from peripheral blood mononuclear cells. The library was built by means of multiplex PCR. Data came from an Illumina MiSeq. Every sorted gammadelta T cell sample had both its TCR gamma (TRG) and TCR delta (TRD) chains sequenced. The source study handled its data this way. The repertoire analyses used clonotype tree plots, the accumulated frequency of the top 20 clonotypes, and diversity index (DI) and D75 metrics. TCRdb called clones from the public reads with CATT, and repeated DNA sequences were later combined into one row. The V and J calls and clone size come from TCRdb's table, not from the authors' own analysis. This sample has 25,000 to 35,000 gamma-chain clones in its table, and 1.4% to 1.5% of those were observed once. Clones ranked in the top ten supply just under 20% of the sample.

Paper-wide results and their limitations: Repeated controlled infections appeared to drive waves of new clonotype selection in Vdelta2-negative, largely Vdelta1+, gammadelta TCR repertoires. Compared with Australian children, Malian children appeared to have Vdelta2-negative gammadelta TCR repertoires that were more clonally expanded, less diverse and less shared. Because the controlled-infection cohort was small, analysis of inter-individual variability in gammadelta T cell responses was limited. Vgamma9/Vdelta2+ TCR repertoires showed a highly stable polyclonal repertoire over time and infection, with many inter-individual overlapping TCRgamma sequences. The Malian cohort was drawn from a small rural village made up mostly of one ethnic group, which limits generalizability.

Clipping removes 0 bases from V and 11 bases from J, with 16 as the unmatched junction base count. From the cysteine up to the phenylalanine, the CDR3 has a length of 15 residues. Kept here is only the CDR3 DNA, which spans 45 bases and is read in frame from base 1. CDR1 and CDR2 (VTNTFY, YDVSTARD) derive from the germline V gene (reference sequence). This clone is characterized as medium-sized (0.01 to 0.1%). No antigen is known for it. Nothing much larger sits one base from this clone, and base qualities are not available. Sequenced sample: gamma-delta T cells from blood. The source is a pool of human donors (malaria-infected and uninfected, not separated). The chain employs TRGV3 and TRGJ1 or TRGJ2. The DNA sequence is as follows: TGTGCCACCTGGGACAGGCGTTTTGGGGGTGGTGAGAAACTCTTT. Its coded protein is CATWDRRFGGGEKLF.